This TCR beta chain came from a study of OX40 agonist ivuxolimab in advanced cancers. Study-level background: As their treatment, patients were administered ivuxolimab, an agonistic anti-OX40 (CD134) antibody. Partial responses were recorded for three patients, including one with hepatocellular carcinoma and two with cutaneous melanoma. Study-level results: By week 6 at 0.1 to 3.0 mg/kg, blood CD4+ and CD8+ T cells had expanded clonally. Among the lowest peripheral clonal expansion occurred in 0.1-3.0 mg/kg partial responders.

Comments on this clone: Its target is unknown.

Profiled with immunoSEQ multiplex PCR; TCRdb holds only in-frame clones, not every one. The sample carries approximately 60,000 clones, approximately 80% recorded once. The clonotype comes from an adult with an advanced solid tumor such as melanoma, head and neck, liver or kidney cancer. Sequences were derived from CD4+ or CD8+ T cells sorted from blood, sampled in a trial of the OX40 agonist ivuxolimab.

CDR3 sequence reads: CASSQARQGADGYTF. CDR3 DNA: TGCGCCAGCAGCCAAGCACGACAGGGGGCTGATGGCTACACCTTC. The V call is TRBV4-1, the J call TRBJ1-2; TRBD1 aligns across 10 bases. Germline V gene data show CDR1 as MGHRA and CDR2 as YSYEKL. After removal of 1 base from V and 6 bases from J, the junction contained 5 bases not matched to a gene. This CDR3 contains 15 residues.